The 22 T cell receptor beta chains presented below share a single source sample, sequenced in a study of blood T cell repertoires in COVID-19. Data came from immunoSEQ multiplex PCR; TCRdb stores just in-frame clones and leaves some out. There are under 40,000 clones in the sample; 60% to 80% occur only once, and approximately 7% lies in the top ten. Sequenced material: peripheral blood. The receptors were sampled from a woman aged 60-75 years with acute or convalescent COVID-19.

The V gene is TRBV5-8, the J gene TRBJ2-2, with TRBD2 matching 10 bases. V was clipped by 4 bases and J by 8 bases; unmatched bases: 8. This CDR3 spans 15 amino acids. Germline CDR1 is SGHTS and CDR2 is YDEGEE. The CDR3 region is CASSPTLTSGGELFF. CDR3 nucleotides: TGTGCCAGCAGCCCAACCCTGACTAGCGGGGGGGAGCTGTTTTTT.

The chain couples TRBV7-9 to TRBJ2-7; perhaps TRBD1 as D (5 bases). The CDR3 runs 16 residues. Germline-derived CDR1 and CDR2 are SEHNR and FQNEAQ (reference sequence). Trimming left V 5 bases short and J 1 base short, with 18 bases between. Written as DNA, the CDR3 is TGTGCCAGCAGCCCCGCAAGGGGTGTCGATTCCTACGAGCAGTACTTC. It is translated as CASSPARGVDSYEQYF.

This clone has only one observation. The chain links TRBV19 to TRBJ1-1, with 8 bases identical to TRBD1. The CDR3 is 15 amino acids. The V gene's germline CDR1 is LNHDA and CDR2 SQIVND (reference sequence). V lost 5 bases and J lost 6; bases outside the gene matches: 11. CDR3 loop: CASSPGDRSAAEAFF. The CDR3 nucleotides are TGTGCCAGTAGTCCGGGGGACAGGTCGGCCGCTGAAGCTTTCTTT.

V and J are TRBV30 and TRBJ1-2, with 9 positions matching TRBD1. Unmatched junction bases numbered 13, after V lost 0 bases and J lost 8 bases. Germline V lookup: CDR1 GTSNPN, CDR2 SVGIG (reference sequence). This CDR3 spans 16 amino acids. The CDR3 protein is CAWSVRGQGVRRGYTF. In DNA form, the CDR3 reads TGTGCCTGGAGTGTACGGGGACAGGGAGTTCGAAGAGGCTACACCTTC.

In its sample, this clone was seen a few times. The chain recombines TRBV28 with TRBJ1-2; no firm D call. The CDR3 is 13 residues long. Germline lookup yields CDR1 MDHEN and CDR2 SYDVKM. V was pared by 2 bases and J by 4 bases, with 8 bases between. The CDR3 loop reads CASSLGTAYGYTF. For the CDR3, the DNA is TGTGCCAGCAGTTTAGGCACCGCCTATGGCTACACCTTC.

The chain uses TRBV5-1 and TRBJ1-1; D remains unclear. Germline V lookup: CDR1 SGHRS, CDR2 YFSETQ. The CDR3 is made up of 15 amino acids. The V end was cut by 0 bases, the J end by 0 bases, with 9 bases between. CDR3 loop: CASSLANGMNTEAFF. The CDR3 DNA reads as TGCGCCAGCAGCTTGGCCAACGGGATGAACACTGAAGCTTTCTTT.

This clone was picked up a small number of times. The CDR3 DNA follows: TGCAGCGTTGATAAGACAGGGGGCGAAAAACTGTTTTTT. It specifies CSVDKTGGEKLFF. The chain links TRBV29-1 to TRBJ1-4, with TRBD1 identical over 10 bases. Germline trimming cut 3 bases from V and 8 bases from J; bases unmatched to any gene: 3. This CDR3 has 13 residues. CDR1 and CDR2 (germline): SQVTM, ANQGSEA. Variable domain in full (rest from reference TRBV29-1 and TRBJ1-4): SAVISQKPSRDICQRGTSLTIQCQVDSQVTMMFWYRQQPGQSLTLIATANQGSEATYESGFVIDKFPISRPNLTFSTLTVSNMSPEDSSIYLCSVDKTGGEKLFFGSGTQLSVL.

CDR3 bases: TGCGCCAGCAGCTTATTACCGGGACAGGGGAATAGCGGGGAGCTGTTTTTT. It specifies CASSLLPGQGNSGELFF. The chain has TRBV5-1 and TRBJ2-2; TRBD1 matches 10 bases. Trimming took 2 bases from V and 7 from J; bases not matched to a gene: 11. In germline, CDR1 is SGHRS, CDR2 YFSETQ. The CDR3 totals 17 residues.

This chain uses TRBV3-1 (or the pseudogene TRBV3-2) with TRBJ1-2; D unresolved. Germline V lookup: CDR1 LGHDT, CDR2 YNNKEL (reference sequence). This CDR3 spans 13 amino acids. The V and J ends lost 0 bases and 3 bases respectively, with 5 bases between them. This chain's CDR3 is CASSQERDYGYTF. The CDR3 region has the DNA TGTGCCAGCAGCCAAGAACGGGACTATGGCTACACCTTC.

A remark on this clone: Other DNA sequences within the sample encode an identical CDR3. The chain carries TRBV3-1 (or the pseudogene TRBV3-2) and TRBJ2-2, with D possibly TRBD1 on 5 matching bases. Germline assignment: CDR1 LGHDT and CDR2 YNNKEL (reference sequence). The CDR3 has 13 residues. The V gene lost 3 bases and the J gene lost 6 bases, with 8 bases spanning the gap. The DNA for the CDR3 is TGTGCCAGCAGCCATCAGGGTTCCGGGGAGCTGTTTTTT. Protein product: CASSHQGSGELFF.

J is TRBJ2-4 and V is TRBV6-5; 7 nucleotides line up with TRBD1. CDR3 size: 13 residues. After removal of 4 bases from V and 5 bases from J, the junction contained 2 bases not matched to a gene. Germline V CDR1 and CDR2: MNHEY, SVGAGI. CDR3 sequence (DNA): TGTGCCAGCAGTTGGGACAGAGAAAACATTCAGTACTTC. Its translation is CASSWDRENIQYF.

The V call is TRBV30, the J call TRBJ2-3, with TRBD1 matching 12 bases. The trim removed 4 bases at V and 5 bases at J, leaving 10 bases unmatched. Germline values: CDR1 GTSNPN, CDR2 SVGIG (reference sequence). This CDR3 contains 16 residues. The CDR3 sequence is CAWTLGTGGTGDTQYF. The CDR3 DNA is TGTGCCTGGACCCTTGGGACAGGGGGCACGGGAGATACGCAGTATTTT.

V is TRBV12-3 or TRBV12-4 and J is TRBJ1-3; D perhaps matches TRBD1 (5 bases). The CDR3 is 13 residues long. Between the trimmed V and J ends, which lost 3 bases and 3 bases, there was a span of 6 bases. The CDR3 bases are TGTGCCAGCAGTTTGGGGGGTGGAAACACCATATATTTT. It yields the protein CASSLGGGNTIYF.

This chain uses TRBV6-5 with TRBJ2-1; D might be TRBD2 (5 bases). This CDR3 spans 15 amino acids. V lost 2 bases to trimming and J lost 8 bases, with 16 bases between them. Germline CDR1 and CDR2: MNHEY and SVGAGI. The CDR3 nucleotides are TGTGCCAGCAGTTACGCGGGTCCTGAAGTAGATGAGCAGTTCTTC. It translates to CASSYAGPEVDEQFF.

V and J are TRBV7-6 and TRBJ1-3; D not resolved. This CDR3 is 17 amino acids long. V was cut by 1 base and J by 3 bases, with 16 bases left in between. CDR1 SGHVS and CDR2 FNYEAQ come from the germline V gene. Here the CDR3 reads CASSLGDALSGGNTIYF. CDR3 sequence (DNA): TGTGCCAGCAGCTTAGGCGATGCCCTTTCGGGTGGAAACACCATATATTTT.

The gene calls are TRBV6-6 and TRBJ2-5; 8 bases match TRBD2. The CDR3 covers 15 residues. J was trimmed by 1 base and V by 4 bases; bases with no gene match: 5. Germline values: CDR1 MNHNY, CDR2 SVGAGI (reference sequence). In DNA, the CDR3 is TGTGCCAGCAGTTCGGGGGGGGGTATCCAAGAGACCCAGTACTTC. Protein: CASSSGGGIQETQYF.

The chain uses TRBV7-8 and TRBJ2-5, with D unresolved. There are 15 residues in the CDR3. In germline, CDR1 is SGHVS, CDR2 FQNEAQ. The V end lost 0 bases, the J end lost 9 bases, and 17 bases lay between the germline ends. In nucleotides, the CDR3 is TGTGCCAGCAGCTTAGCGAAGGTTATCTTGGCGGCCCAGTACTTC. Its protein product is CASSLAKVILAAQYF.

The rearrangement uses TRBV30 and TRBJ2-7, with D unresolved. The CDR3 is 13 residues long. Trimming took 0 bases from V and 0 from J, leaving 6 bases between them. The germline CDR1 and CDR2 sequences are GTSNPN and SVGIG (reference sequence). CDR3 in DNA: TGTGCCTGGAGTGTACCTAGCTCCTACGAGCAGTACTTC. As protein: CAWSVPSSYEQYF.

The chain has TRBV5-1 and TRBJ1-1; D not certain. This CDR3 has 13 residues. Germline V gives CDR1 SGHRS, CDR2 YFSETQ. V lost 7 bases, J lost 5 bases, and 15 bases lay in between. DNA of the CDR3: TGCGCCAGCGGGGTGGAGGAAGGAACTGAAGCTTTCTTT. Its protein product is CASGVEEGTEAFF.

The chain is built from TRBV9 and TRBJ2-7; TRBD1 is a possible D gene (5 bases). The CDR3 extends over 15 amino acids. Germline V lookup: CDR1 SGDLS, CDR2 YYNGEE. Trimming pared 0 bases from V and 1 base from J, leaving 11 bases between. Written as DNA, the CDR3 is TGTGCCAGCAGCGTAGGGCAGGGCTTTTCCTACGAGCAGTACTTC. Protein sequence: CASSVGQGFSYEQYF. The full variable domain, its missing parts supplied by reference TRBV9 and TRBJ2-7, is DSGVTQTPKHLITATGQRVTLRCSPRSGDLSVYWYQQSLDQGLQFLIQYYNGEERAKGNILERFSAQQFPDLHSELNLSSLELGDSALYFCASSVGQGFSYEQYFGPGTRLTVT.

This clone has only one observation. This CDR3 reads CASRGAGGTNEKLFF. Written as DNA, the CDR3 is TGTGCCAGCAGGGGGGCGGGGGGCACTAATGAAAAACTGTTTTTT. The J gene is TRBJ1-4, the V gene TRBV27; possible D gene TRBD1, 6 bases. This CDR3 is built from 15 residues. Germline lookup yields CDR1 MNHEY and CDR2 SMNVEV (reference sequence). Trimming took off 6 bases at V and 2 bases at J, with 13 bases between the two ends.

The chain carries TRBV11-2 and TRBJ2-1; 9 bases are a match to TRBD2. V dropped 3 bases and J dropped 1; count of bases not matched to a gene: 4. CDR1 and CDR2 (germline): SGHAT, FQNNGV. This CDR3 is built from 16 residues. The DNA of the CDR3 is TGTGCCAGCAGCTTTGGGACTAGCCTATCCTACAATGAGCAGTTCTTC. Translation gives CASSFGTSLSYNEQFF. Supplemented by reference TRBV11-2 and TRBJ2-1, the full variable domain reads EAGVAQSPRYKIIEKRQSVAFWCNPISGHATLYWYQQILGQGPKLLIQFQNNGVVDDSQLPKDRFSAERLKGVDSTLKIQPAKLEDSAVYLCASSFGTSLSYNEQFFGPGTRLTVL.